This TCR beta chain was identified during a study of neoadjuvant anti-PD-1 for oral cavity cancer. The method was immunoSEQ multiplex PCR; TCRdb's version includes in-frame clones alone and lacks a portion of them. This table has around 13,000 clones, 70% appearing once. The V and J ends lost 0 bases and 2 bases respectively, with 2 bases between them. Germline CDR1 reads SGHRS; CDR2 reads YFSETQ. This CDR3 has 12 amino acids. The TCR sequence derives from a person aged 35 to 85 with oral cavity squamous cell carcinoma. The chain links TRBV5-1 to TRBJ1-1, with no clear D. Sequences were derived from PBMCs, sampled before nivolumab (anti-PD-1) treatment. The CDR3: CASSLDNTEAFF. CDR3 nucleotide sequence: TGCGCCAGCAGCTTGGACAACACTGAAGCTTTCTTT. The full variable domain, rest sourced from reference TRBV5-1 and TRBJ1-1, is KAGVTQTPRYLIKTRGQQVTLSCSPISGHRSVSWYQQTPGQGLQFLFEYFSETQRNKGNFPGRFSGRQFSNSRSEMNVSTLELGDSALYLCASSLDNTEAFFGQGTRLTVV.